This TCR beta chain was identified in a study of OX40 agonist ivuxolimab in advanced cancers. Study summary: Patients undergoing dose escalation presented with hepatocellular carcinoma, melanoma, renal cell or head and neck cancer. Study-wide results and caveats: No antigen was identified for the clonally expanded peripheral T cells.

A few counts support this clone. Antigen specificity is unknown. CDR1 and CDR2 (germline): KGHSH, LQKENI. CDR3 length equals 14 residues. Trimming cost V 1 base and J 5 bases; bases outside gene matches: 2. The assay was immunoSEQ multiplex PCR, and TCRdb's table has in-frame clones only and misses some. Altogether under 80,000 clones are present, approximately 86% being singletons, with the ten largest covering roughly 2.1%. Sequenced here: CD4+ or CD8+ T cells sorted from blood, sampled in a trial of the OX40 agonist ivuxolimab. The chain is built from TRBV18 and TRBJ2-1; 7 positions match TRBD2. The sequence was obtained from an adult with an advanced solid tumor such as melanoma, head and neck, liver or kidney cancer. DNA of the CDR3: TGTGCCAGCTCACCACGGCTAGCGGACAATGAGCAGTTCTTC. It encodes CASSPRLADNEQFF.